A single sample is the source of the 20 T cell receptor beta chains below, sequenced in a study of shared clonotypes between healthy human individuals. Method: immunoSEQ multiplex PCR; TCRdb's copy keeps in-frame clones and lacks some. The sample records under 2.5 million clones, about 90% being singletons. The sequencing input was naive CD4+ T cells from PBMCs. Subset specified: CD45RA+ positively selected. Receptors originate from a young man in good health. Some clones in this sample may be carry-over from other donors' samples.

This chain connects TRBV9 to TRBJ1-5; D may be TRBD1 (6 bases). Trimming shortened V by 3 bases and J by 0 bases, and 10 bases separated the two germline ends. Looked up from germline, CDR1 is SGDLS and CDR2 is YYNGEE. The CDR3 covers 15 residues. CDR3 sequence (DNA): TGTGCCAGCAGCGAGGACAGCTATAGCAATCAGCCCCAGCATTTT. Amino acids: CASSEDSYSNQPQHF.

The gene calls are TRBV28 and TRBJ1-5, with D hard to call. Germline CDR1 MDHEN, CDR2 SYDVKM. Trimming cost V 8 bases and J 5 bases, with 10 bases left between them. The CDR3 is 12 amino acids. The CDR3 DNA follows: TGTGCCAGCGGCCTCGGGGATCAGCCCCAGCATTTT. Its translation is CASGLGDQPQHF. Based on the CDR3 plus reference TRBV28 and TRBJ1-5, the full variable domain is DVKVTQSSRYLVKRTGEKVFLECVQDMDHENMFWYRQDPGLGLRLIYFSYDVKMKEKGDIPEGYSVSREKKERFSLILESASTNQTSMYLCASGLGDQPQHFGDGTRLSIL.

The rearrangement uses TRBV19 and TRBJ2-1; 8 bases fit TRBD2. V lost 5 bases and J lost 8; bases outside the gene matches: 5. Per the germline V gene, CDR1 is LNHDA and CDR2 is SQIVND (reference sequence). The CDR3 covers 13 residues. The CDR3 nucleotides read TGTGCCAGTAGTCTTAGCGGGAAGGATGAGCAGTTCTTC. It encodes CASSLSGKDEQFF.

This clone was seen only once. The chain joins TRBV7-9 to TRBJ2-2; D unclear. Germline V gene lookup returns CDR1 SEHNR and CDR2 FQNEAQ (reference sequence). CDR3 length equals 14 residues. Trimming removed 5 bases from V and 6 bases from J, with 13 bases in between. The CDR3 is CASSDSVSPGELFF. CDR3 coding DNA: TGTGCCAGCAGCGATTCCGTGTCTCCCGGGGAGCTGTTTTTT.

This sequence joins TRBV11-3 and TRBJ2-7, with a possible D match to TRBD2 (6 bases). V was pared by 3 bases and J by 3 bases, with 15 bases between. The V gene's germline CDR1 is SGHNT and CDR2 YENEEA. The CDR3 is made up of 15 amino acids. CDR3 in amino acids: CASSLGLATFYEQYF. CDR3 nucleotides: TGTGCCAGCAGCTTGGGTCTAGCGACCTTCTACGAGCAGTACTTC.

The chain employs TRBV28 and TRBJ1-1; tentatively, D is TRBD1 (5 bases). V gave up 5 bases and J gave up 1 base, with 14 bases separating them. The CDR3 has 15 amino acids. CDR1 MDHEN and CDR2 SYDVKM come from the germline V gene. CDR3 sequence: CASSRIGGANTEAFF. CDR3 DNA sequence: TGTGCCAGCAGTCGAATAGGCGGGGCGAACACTGAAGCTTTCTTT.

The rearrangement links TRBV19 to TRBJ1-2, with D perhaps TRBD1 (5 bases). CDR1 is LNHDA, CDR2 SQIVND, per germline (reference sequence). This CDR3 region has 15 residues. The V end lost 9 bases, the J end lost 5 bases, and 22 bases lay between the germline ends. For the CDR3, the DNA is TGTGCCAGCTCGAGGGATTCGGGGCTGGGGTATGGCTACACCTTC. Protein product: CASSRDSGLGYGYTF.

The chain recombines TRBV21-1 with TRBJ1-2. TRBV21-1 is an annotated pseudogene. CDR3 length: 15 residues. CDR3 loop: CASSKGSGGDYGYTF. For the CDR3, the DNA is TGTGCCAGCAGCAAAGGGTCTGGGGGGGACTATGGCTACACCTTC.

J is TRBJ2-3 and V is TRBV10-1; TRBD1 is a possible D gene (6 bases). V was shortened by 2 bases and J by 8 bases, with 17 bases between the two germline ends. In germline, CDR1 is WNHNN, CDR2 SYGVQD (reference sequence). This CDR3 is 15 amino acids long. The CDR3 DNA follows: TGCGCCAGCAGTGAGGGGACACCGGTATTCGTTACGCAGTATTTT. Its translation is CASSEGTPVFVTQYF.

V gene TRBV4-1 combines with J gene TRBJ2-5; 9 bases line up with TRBD1. The germline V gene encodes CDR1 MGHRA and CDR2 YSYEKL. CDR3 length: 17 residues. With 4 bases clipped from V and 3 bases from J, the junction kept 12 bases outside the gene matches. The CDR3 DNA is TGCGCCAGCAGCCGAGTTGAGCCGGGGACAGGGAAAGAGACCCAGTACTTC. As protein: CASSRVEPGTGKETQYF.

This clone has just one count. This chain links TRBV2 with TRBJ2-7, with a tentative D call TRBD1 (5 bases). The CDR3 is 12 residues long. Trimming shortened V by 7 bases and J by 0 bases, and 7 bases separated the two germline ends. CDR1 is SNHLY, CDR2 FYNNEI, per germline. CDR3 residues: CASKQDSYEQYF. CDR3 sequence (DNA): TGTGCCAGCAAACAGGACTCCTACGAGCAGTACTTC.

This clone was found a few times. The chain uses TRBV27 and TRBJ2-1; no firm D call. In germline, CDR1 is MNHEY, CDR2 SMNVEV (reference sequence). The V gene lost 4 bases and the J gene lost 8 bases, with 12 bases spanning the gap. CDR3 length: 13 residues. This chain's CDR3 is CASSSLYSDEQFF. Here the CDR3 DNA reads TGTGCCAGCAGTTCACTCTACTCGGATGAGCAGTTCTTC.

J is TRBJ2-5 and V is TRBV18; 7 positions agree with TRBD1. Germline CDR1 is KGHSH and CDR2 is LQKENI. V was pared by 3 bases and J by 0 bases, with 1 base of the junction left unmatched. The CDR3 totals 14 residues. The CDR3: CASSPGQDQETQYF. In nucleotides, the CDR3 is TGTGCCAGCTCACCCGGACAGGACCAAGAGACCCAGTACTTC. The full variable domain, with the rest looked up from reference TRBV18 and TRBJ2-5, is NAGVMQNPRHLVRRRGQEARLRCSPMKGHSHVYWYRQLPEEGLKFMVYLQKENIIDESGMPKERFSAEFPKEGPSILRIQQVVRGDSAAYFCASSPGQDQETQYFGPGTRLLVL.

This clone has just one count. The rearrangement links TRBV5-1 to TRBJ2-6, with D tentatively TRBD1 (5 bases). Trimming left V 3 bases short and J 4 bases short, with 23 bases between. The CDR3 length is 19 residues. Germline V lookup: CDR1 SGHRS, CDR2 YFSETQ. CDR3: CASSWGSISLPAGANVLTF. In DNA, the CDR3 is TGCGCCAGCAGCTGGGGCAGCATCTCCCTCCCCGCAGGGGCCAACGTCCTGACTTTC.

CDR3 nucleotide sequence: TGTGCCAGCAGCGAAACCGGGACCGGGTCTGGCTACACCTTC. It codes for CASSETGTGSGYTF. The chain has TRBV7-3 and TRBJ1-2, with D possibly being TRBD1 (5 bases). Trimming took off 5 bases at V and 7 bases at J, with 17 bases between the two ends. From germline, CDR1 is SGHTA and CDR2 FQGTGA. This CDR3 has 14 residues.

This clone was seen a single time. V usage is TRBV19 and J usage is TRBJ2-7, with 7 bases matching TRBD2. With V trimmed by 4 bases and J by 6 bases, 9 bases remained unmatched. This CDR3 has 14 residues. Germline lookup yields CDR1 LNHDA and CDR2 SQIVND (reference sequence). This CDR3 is CASSNWTGEGEQYF. The CDR3, as DNA: TGTGCCAGTAGTAACTGGACGGGGGAGGGCGAGCAGTACTTC.

As for this clone: This same CDR3 is encoded by further DNA sequences in the sample. This sequence joins TRBV9 and TRBJ1-2; D unresolved. Trimming removed 0 bases from V and 4 bases from J, with 7 bases in between. The V gene's germline CDR1 is SGDLS and CDR2 YYNGEE. The CDR3 contains 13 residues. This CDR3 is CASSVGTPYGYTF. The CDR3 DNA is TGTGCCAGCAGCGTAGGGACCCCCTATGGCTACACCTTC. The variable domain in full, completed from reference TRBV9 and TRBJ1-2, reads DSGVTQTPKHLITATGQRVTLRCSPRSGDLSVYWYQQSLDQGLQFLIQYYNGEERAKGNILERFSAQQFPDLHSELNLSSLELGDSALYFCASSVGTPYGYTFGSGTRLTVV.

The chain employs TRBV9 and TRBJ2-3, with 7 bases fitting TRBD1. This CDR3 is 15 amino acids long. The V and J ends lost 4 bases and 0 bases, in that order; junction bases with no gene match: 5. Germline values: CDR1 SGDLS, CDR2 YYNGEE. The CDR3, as DNA: TGTGCCAGCAGCCCGTGGACAGGTAGCACAGATACGCAGTATTTT. Translating it yields CASSPWTGSTDTQYF.

In its sample, this clone was seen a few times. This chain connects TRBV11-2 to TRBJ1-5; D is undetermined. The V gene lost 6 bases and the J gene lost 0 bases, with 3 bases spanning the gap. There are 12 residues in the CDR3. Looked up from germline, CDR1 is SGHAT and CDR2 is FQNNGV. This chain's CDR3 is CASSYSNQPQHF. The CDR3, as DNA: TGTGCCAGCAGTTATAGCAATCAGCCCCAGCATTTT.

This rearrangement joins TRBV5-4 to TRBJ2-1; TRBD1 aligns across 7 bases. The germline V gene encodes CDR1 SGHNT and CDR2 YYREEE (reference sequence). This CDR3 contains 16 residues. V lost 4 bases, J lost 3 bases, and 10 bases stayed unmatched. The CDR3 loop reads CASSLSGTALYNEQFF. The CDR3 DNA sequence: TGTGCCAGCAGCCTCTCCGGGACAGCCCTCTACAATGAGCAGTTCTTC.